The subject of this entry is one TCR beta chain. Antigen unknown. The data were taken from a study of T-cell reconstitution after alpha-beta-depleted transplantation in children. Preparation of the TCRbeta library was carried out with unique molecular identifiers. MiXCR, applied by TCRdb to the PCR reads, yields one record per CDR3 protein. The data contain fewer than 550,000 distinct CDR3 sequences, about 16% of them seen just once; the ten biggest clones take up around 30%. General observations from the study: Reportedly, only several hundred clones from non-depleted graft cells drove alpha-beta T-cell counts at about two months.

Source: PBMCs, mostly from graft donor cells, taken 360 days after TCRalphabeta/CD19-depleted stem cell transplant. The receptor comes from a boy in the first two years of life who had a stem cell transplant for Wiskott-Aldrich syndrome, so the T cells may come from the graft donor.

The CDR3, as DNA: TGCAGTGCCCGCCCGACAGGATTTTCCTACGAGCAGTACTTC. This gives the protein CSARPTGFSYEQYF. The rearrangement joins TRBV29-1 to TRBJ2-7; D is perhaps TRBD1 (6 bases). The CDR3 length is 14 residues. In germline, CDR1 is SQVTM, CDR2 ANQGSEA.